This TCR beta chain came from a study of cytomegalovirus exposure and HLA in healthy donors. PCR used 60 Vbeta primers and 13 Jbeta primers. Assay used: immunoSEQ multiplex PCR; TCRdb lists only in-frame clones, some missing. The sample has fewer than 150,000 clones, 80% seen once. CDR3 length equals 16 residues. Germline CDR1 reads MNHNY; CDR2 reads SVGAGI (reference sequence). The ends lost 2 bases at V and 4 bases at J; junction bases unmatched: 9. For this clone: The antigen remains unidentified.

Study-wide points: While the bulk of TCR sequences proved rare, some public TCRs turned up in many donors. In vitro confirmation showed three CMV-associated chains to be CMV antigen specific.

The V gene is TRBV6-6, the J gene TRBJ1-1, with 8 bases lining up with TRBD1. Sequenced sample: PBMCs. The receptor was derived from a middle-aged man in good health and CMV-seropositive. CDR3: CASSYPGQGGSTEAFF. In nucleotides, the CDR3 is TGTGCCAGCAGTTACCCAGGACAGGGTGGAAGCACTGAAGCTTTCTTT.